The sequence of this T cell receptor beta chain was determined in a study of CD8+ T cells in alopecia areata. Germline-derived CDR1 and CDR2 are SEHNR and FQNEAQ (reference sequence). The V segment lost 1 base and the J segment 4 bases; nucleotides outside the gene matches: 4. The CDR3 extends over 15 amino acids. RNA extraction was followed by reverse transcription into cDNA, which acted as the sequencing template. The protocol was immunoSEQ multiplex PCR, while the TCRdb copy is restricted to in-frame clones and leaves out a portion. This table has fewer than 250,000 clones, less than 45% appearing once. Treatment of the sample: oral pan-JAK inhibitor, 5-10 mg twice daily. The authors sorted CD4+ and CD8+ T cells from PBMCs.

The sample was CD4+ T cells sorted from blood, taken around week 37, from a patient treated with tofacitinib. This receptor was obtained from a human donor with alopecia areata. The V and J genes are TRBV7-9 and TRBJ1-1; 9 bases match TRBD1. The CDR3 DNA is TGTGCCAGCAGCTTAGTCGGACAGGGGACCACTGAAGCTTTCTTT. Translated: CASSLVGQGTTEAFF. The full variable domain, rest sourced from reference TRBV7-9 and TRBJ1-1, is DTGVSQNPRHKITKRGQNVTFRCDPISEHNRLYWYRQTLGQGPEFLTYFQNEAQLEKSRLLSDRFSAERPKGSFSTLEIQRTEQGDSAMYLCASSLVGQGTTEAFFGQGTRLTVV.